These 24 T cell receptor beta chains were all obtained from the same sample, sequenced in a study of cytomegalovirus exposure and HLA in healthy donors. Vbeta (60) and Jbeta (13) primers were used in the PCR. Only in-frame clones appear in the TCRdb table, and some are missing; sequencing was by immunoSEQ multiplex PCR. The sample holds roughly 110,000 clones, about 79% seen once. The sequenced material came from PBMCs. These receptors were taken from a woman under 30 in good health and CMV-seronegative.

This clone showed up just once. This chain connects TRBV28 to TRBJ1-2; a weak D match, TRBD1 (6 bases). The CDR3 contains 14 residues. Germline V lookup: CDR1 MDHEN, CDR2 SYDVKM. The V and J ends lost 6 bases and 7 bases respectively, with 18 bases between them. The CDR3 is CASRGDTGIFGYTF. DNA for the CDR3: TGTGCCAGCAGGGGGGACACGGGGATCTTTGGCTACACCTTC.

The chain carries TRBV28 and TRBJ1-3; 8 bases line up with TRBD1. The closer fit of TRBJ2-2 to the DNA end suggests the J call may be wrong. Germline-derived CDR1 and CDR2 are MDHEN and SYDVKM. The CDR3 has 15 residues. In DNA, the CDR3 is TGTGCCAGCAGTTTGCAGGGGGCTTACACCGGGGAGCTGTTTTTT. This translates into CASSLQGAYTGELFF.

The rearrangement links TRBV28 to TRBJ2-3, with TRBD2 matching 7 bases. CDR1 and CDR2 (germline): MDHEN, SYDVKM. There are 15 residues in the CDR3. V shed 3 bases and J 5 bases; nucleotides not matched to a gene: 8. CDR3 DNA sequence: TGTGCCAGCAGTTTGAGTGGGAGGGCCCGAGATACGCAGTATTTT. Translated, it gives CASSLSGRARDTQYF.

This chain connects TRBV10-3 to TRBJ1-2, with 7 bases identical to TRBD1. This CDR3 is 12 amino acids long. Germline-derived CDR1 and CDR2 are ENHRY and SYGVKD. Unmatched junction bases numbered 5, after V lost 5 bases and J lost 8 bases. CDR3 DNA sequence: TGTGCCATCAGTCTGACAGGGAACGGCTACACCTTC. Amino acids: CAISLTGNGYTF.

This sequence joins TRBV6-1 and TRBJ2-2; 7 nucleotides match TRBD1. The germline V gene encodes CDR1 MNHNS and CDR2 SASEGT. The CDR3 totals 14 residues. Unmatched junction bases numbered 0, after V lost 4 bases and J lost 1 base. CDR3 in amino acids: CASSGDRNTGELFF. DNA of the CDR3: TGTGCCAGCAGTGGGGACAGGAACACCGGGGAGCTGTTTTTT.

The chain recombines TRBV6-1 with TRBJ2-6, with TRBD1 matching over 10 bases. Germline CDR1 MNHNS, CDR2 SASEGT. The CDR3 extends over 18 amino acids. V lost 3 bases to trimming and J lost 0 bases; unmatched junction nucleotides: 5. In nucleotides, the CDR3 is TGTGCCAGCAGTGACGGGACAGGGGACTTCTCTGGGGCCAACGTCCTGACTTTC. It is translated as CASSDGTGDFSGANVLTF.

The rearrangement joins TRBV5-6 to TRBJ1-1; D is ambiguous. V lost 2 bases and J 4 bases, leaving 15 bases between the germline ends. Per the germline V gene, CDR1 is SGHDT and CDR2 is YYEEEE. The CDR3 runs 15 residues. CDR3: CASSFLGVASTEAFF. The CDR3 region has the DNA TGTGCCAGCAGCTTTTTAGGAGTCGCAAGCACTGAAGCTTTCTTT.

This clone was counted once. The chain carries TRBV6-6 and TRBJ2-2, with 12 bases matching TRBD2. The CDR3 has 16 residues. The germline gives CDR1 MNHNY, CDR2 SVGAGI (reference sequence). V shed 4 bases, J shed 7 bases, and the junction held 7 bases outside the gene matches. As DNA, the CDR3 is TGTGCCAGCAGTTGGTCGACTAGCGGGAGAGGCGGGGAGCTGTTTTTT. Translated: CASSWSTSGRGGELFF.

The CDR3 DNA reads as TGCGCCAGCAGCCTCGGACTAGTGGTAGATACGCAGTATTTT. It codes for CASSLGLVVDTQYF. The chain employs TRBV4-1 and TRBJ2-3; 7 bases line up with TRBD2. Germline loops: CDR1 MGHRA, CDR2 YSYEKL. CDR3 length: 14 residues. Trimming at V came to 4 bases and at J to 5 bases, leaving 6 bases not matched to a gene.

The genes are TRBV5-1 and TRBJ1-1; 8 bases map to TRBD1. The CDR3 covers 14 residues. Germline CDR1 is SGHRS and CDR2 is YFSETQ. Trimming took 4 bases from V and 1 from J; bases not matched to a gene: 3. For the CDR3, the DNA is TGCGCCAGCAGCACAGGACAGGGGAACACTGAAGCTTTCTTT. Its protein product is CASSTGQGNTEAFF. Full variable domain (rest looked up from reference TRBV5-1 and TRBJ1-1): KAGVTQTPRYLIKTRGQQVTLSCSPISGHRSVSWYQQTPGQGLQFLFEYFSETQRNKGNFPGRFSGRQFSNSRSEMNVSTLELGDSALYLCASSTGQGNTEAFFGQGTRLTVV.

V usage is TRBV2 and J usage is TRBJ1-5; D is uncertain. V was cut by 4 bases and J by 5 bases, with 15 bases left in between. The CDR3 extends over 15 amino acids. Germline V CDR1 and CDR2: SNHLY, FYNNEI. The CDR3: CASSGPSGSYQPQHF. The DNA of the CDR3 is TGTGCCAGCAGTGGACCTTCGGGTAGTTATCAGCCCCAGCATTTT.

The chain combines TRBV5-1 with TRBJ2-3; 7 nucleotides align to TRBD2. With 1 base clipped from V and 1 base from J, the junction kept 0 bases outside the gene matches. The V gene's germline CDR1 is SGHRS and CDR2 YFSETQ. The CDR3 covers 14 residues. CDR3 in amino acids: CASSLTSGTDTQYF. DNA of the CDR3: TGCGCCAGCAGCTTGACTAGCGGCACAGATACGCAGTATTTT.

The CDR3 sequence is CASSEARDSRFGYTF. The CDR3, as DNA: TGTGCCAGCAGTGAAGCTAGGGACAGCAGGTTTGGCTACACCTTC. The gene calls are TRBV6-1 and TRBJ1-2, with TRBD1 matching 7 bases. The CDR3 is made up of 15 amino acids. Germline-derived CDR1 and CDR2 are MNHNS and SASEGT. The V gene end was trimmed by 0 bases and the J gene end by 7 bases; junction bases not matched to a gene: 8.

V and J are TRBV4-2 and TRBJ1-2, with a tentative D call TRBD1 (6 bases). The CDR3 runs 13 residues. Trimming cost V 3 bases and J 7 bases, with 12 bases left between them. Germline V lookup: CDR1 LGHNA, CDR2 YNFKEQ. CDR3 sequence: CASSQLGTSGYTF. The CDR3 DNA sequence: TGTGCCAGCAGCCAGTTGGGGACATCTGGCTACACCTTC.

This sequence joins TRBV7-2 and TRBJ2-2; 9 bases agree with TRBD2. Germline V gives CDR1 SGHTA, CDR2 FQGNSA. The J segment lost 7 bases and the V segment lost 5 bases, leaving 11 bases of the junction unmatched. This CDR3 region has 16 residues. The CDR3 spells CASSRTLAGGVGELFF. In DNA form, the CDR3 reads TGTGCCAGCAGCCGTACTTTGGCGGGGGGGGTCGGGGAGCTGTTTTTT.

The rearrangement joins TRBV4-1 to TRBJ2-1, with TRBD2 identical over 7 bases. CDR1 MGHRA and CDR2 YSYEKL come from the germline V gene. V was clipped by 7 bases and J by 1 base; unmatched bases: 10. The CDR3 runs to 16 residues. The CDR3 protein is CASTAESGVSYNEQFF. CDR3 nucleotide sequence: TGCGCCAGCACAGCGGAGAGCGGGGTATCCTACAATGAGCAGTTCTTC.

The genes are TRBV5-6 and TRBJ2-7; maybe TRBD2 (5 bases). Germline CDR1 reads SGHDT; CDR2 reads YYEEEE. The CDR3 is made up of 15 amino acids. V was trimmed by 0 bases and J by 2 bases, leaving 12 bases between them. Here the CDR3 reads CASSLDRDTPYEQYV. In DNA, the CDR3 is TGTGCCAGCAGCTTGGACCGGGATACTCCCTACGAGCAGTACGTC.

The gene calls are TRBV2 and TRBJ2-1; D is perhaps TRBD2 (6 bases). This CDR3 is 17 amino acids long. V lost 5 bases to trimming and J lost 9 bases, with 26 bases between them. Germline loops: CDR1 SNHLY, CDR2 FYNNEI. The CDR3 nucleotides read TGTGCCAGCAGTCCCCGGGTGCTTTTAGCGGATAAGGGTGAGCAGTTCTTC. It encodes CASSPRVLLADKGEQFF.

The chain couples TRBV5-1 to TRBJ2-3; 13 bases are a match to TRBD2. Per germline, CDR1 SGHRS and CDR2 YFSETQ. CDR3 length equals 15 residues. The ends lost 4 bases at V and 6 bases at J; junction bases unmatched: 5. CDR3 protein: CASSTSGRGSDTQYF. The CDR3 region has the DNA TGCGCCAGCAGCACTAGCGGGAGGGGGAGCGATACGCAGTATTTT.

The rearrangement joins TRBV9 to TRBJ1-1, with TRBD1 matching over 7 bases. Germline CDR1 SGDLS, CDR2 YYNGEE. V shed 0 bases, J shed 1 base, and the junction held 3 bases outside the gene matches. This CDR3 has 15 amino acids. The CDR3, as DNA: TGTGCCAGCAGCGTAGAGGGGGCAGGGAACACTGAAGCTTTCTTT. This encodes CASSVEGAGNTEAFF.

The CDR3 DNA reads as TGCAGCGTTAGAGGGGGCGATGGCTACACCTTC. Translating it yields CSVRGGDGYTF. The chain is built from TRBV29-1 and TRBJ1-2; TRBD1 matches 7 bases. This CDR3 has 11 amino acids. Germline-derived CDR1 and CDR2 are SQVTM and ANQGSEA. V trimming: 5 bases; J trimming: 6 bases; junction bases outside the gene matches: 3. The whole variable domain, filled in from reference TRBV29-1 and TRBJ1-2, reads SAVISQKPSRDICQRGTSLTIQCQVDSQVTMMFWYRQQPGQSLTLIATANQGSEATYESGFVIDKFPISRPNLTFSTLTVSNMSPEDSSIYLCSVRGGDGYTFGSGTRLTVV.

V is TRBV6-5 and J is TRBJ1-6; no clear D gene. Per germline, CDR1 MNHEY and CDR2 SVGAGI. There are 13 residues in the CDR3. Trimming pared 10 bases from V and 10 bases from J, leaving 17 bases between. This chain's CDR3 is CATSITRSSPLHF. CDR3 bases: TGTGCCACCTCAATCACGCGTTCATCACCCCTCCACTTT.

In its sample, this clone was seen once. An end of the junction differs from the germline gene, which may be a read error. CDR3 sequence reads: CASSLRAGGPTETQYF. The CDR3 bases are TGTGCTAGCAGCTTACGGGCGGGAGGGCCAACGGAGACCCAGTACTTC. The chain is built from TRBV7-7 and TRBJ2-5, with 9 bases aligning to TRBD2. The germline CDR1 and CDR2 sequences are SSHAT and FNYEAQ (reference sequence). The CDR3 covers 16 residues.

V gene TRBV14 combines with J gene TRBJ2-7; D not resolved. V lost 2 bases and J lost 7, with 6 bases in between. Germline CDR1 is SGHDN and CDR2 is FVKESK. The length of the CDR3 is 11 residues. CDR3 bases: TGTGCCAGCAGCCAACAGGCGGAGCAGTACTTC. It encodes CASSQQAEQYF.